The T cell receptor beta chain described here comes from a study of T cell responses to AZD1222 COVID-19 vaccine. About this clone itself: Its antigen is not identified.

Germline CDR1 and CDR2: ENHRY and SYGVKD. The CDR3 runs 16 residues. J gave up 0 bases and V 6 bases, and 5 bases lay outside the gene matches. The data were produced by immunoSEQ multiplex PCR, yet TCRdb's version contains in-frame clones alone and is incomplete. The top ten clones hold under 6.5% of a sample with more than 150,000 clones, around 90% of them seen once. Points from the study as a whole: Baseline serostatus was positive in only six or seven AZD1222 recipients. The study found Spike-specific TCR breadth and depth rose after two AZD1222 doses. CD4 TCRs linked to vaccination spanned spike, dominating at 160-218 and 743-854. Researchers took repertoire samples only after the peak T cell response had come.

This sample comprised peripheral blood, obtained on day 0 of AZD1222 vaccination. V usage is TRBV10-3 and J usage is TRBJ2-1; 10 positions agree with TRBD2. This sequence originates from an adult in good health. The CDR3 region is CAISSSGGASYNEQFF. The DNA of the CDR3 is TGTGCCATCAGCTCAAGCGGGGGGGCCTCCTACAATGAGCAGTTCTTC.